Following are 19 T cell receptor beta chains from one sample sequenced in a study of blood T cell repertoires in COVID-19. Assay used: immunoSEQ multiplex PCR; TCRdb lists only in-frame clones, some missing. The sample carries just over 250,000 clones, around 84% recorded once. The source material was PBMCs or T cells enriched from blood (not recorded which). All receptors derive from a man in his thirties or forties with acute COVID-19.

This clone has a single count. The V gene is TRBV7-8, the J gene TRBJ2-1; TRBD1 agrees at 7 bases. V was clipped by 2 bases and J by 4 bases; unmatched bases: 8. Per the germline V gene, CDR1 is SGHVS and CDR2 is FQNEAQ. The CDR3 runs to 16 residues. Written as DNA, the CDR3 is TGTGCCAGCAGCTTAATGGGGACAGCACTATACAATGAGCAGTTCTTC. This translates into CASSLMGTALYNEQFF.

The CDR3 is CASRIEAGKAYEQYV. CDR3 coding DNA: TGTGCCAGCAGAATCGAGGCGGGCAAGGCCTACGAGCAGTACGTC. This chain uses TRBV2 with TRBJ2-7; tentatively, D is TRBD2 (5 bases). V lost 6 bases to trimming and J lost 2 bases, with 17 bases between them. Germline V gene data show CDR1 as SNHLY and CDR2 as FYNNEI. The CDR3 is made up of 15 amino acids.

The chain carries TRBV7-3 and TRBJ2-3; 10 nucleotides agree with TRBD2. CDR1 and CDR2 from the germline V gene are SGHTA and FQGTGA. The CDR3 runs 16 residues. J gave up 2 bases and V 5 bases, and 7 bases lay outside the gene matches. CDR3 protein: CASSLGTSANTDTQYF. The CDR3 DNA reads TGTGCCAGCAGCCTTGGGACTAGCGCAAACACAGATACGCAGTATTTT.

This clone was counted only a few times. DNA for the CDR3: TGTGCCAGCAGCCAAGATCTACCATCTGGGGCCAACGTCCTGACTTTC. Protein sequence: CASSQDLPSGANVLTF. The chain uses TRBV14 and TRBJ2-6; D ambiguous. The V and J ends lost 0 bases and 1 base respectively, with 7 bases between them. Germline-derived CDR1 and CDR2 are SGHDN and FVKESK. The CDR3 has 16 residues.

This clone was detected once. This CDR3 is CASSPQGLNTEAFF. Here the CDR3 DNA reads TGTGCCAGCAGCCCTCAGGGCCTGAACACTGAAGCTTTCTTT. The rearrangement uses TRBV7-2 and TRBJ1-1, with D possibly being TRBD1 (5 bases). Between the trimmed V and J ends, which lost 5 bases and 0 bases, there was a span of 10 bases. The V gene's germline CDR1 is SGHTA and CDR2 FQGNSA. CDR3 size: 14 residues.

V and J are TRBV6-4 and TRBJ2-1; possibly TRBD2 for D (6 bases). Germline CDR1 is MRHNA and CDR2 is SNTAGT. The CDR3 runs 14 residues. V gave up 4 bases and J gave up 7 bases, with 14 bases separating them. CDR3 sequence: CASSGGLEGNEQFF. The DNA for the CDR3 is TGTGCCAGCAGTGGGGGACTTGAGGGGAATGAGCAGTTCTTC.

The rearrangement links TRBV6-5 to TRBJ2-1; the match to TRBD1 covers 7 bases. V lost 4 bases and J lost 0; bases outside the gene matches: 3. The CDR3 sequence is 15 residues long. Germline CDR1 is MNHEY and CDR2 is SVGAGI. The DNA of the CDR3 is TGTGCCAGCAGTTTGACAGGGCGCTCCTACAATGAGCAGTTCTTC. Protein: CASSLTGRSYNEQFF.

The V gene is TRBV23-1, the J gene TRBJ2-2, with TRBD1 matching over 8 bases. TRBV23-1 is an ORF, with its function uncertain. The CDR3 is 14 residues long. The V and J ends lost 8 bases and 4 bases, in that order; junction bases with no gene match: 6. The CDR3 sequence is CASCGQGSTGELFF. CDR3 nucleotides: TGCGCCAGCTGTGGACAGGGAAGCACCGGGGAGCTGTTTTTT.

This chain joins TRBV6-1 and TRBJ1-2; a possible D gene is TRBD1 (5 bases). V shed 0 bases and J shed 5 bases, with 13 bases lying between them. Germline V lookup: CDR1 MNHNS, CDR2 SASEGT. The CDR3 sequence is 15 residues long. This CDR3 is CASSEALNRRYGYTF. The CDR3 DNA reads TGTGCCAGCAGTGAAGCACTAAACAGGAGATATGGCTACACCTTC.

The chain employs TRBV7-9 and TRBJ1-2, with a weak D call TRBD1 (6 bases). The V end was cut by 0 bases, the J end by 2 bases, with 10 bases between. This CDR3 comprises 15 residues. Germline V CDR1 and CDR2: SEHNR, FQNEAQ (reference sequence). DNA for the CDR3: TGTGCCAGCAGCTTAGCCGGACAGTGGAACTATGGCTACACCTTC. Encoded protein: CASSLAGQWNYGYTF.

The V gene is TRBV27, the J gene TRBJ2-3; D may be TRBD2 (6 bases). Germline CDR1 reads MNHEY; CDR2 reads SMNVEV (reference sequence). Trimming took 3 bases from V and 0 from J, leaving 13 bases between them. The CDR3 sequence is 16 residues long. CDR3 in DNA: TGTGCCAGCAGTTTCGGGGCAGGAGGGAGCACAGATACGCAGTATTTT. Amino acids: CASSFGAGGSTDTQYF.

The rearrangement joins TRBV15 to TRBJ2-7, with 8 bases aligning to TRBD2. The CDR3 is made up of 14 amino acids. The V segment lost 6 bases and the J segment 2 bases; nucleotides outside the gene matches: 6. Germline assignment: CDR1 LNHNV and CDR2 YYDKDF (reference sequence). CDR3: CATRSAGEAYEQYV. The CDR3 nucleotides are TGTGCCACCAGGTCAGCGGGAGAAGCCTACGAGCAGTACGTC.

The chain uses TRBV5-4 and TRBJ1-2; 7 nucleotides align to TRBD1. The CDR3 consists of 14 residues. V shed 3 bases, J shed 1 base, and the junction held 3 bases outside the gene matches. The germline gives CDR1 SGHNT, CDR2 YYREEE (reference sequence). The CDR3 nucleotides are TGTGCCAGCAGCTCCACAGGGGTTAACTATGGCTACACCTTC. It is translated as CASSSTGVNYGYTF.

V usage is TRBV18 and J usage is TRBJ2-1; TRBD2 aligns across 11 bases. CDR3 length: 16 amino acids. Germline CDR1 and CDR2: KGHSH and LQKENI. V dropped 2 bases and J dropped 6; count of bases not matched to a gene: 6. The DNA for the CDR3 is TGTGCCAGCTCACCAACCGGGACTAGCGGAGTCAATGAGCAGTTCTTC. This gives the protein CASSPTGTSGVNEQFF.

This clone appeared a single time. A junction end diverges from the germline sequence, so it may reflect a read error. The chain's CDR3 is CASSYVSGDRADMQYF. The CDR3 DNA sequence: TGTGCCAGCAGTTACGTCTCGGGGGACAGGGCAGATATGCAGTATTTT. The genes are TRBV6-5 and TRBJ2-3; TRBD1 matches 9 bases. CDR1 is MNHEY and CDR2 is SVGAGI in the germline V gene. The CDR3 runs 16 residues.

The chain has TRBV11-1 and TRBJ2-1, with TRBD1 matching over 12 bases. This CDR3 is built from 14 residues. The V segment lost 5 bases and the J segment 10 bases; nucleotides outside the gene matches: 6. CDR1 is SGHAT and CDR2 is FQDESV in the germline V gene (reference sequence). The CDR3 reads CASSPGQGAGEQFF. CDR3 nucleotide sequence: TGTGCCAGCAGCCCGGGACAGGGGGCCGGCGAGCAGTTCTTC. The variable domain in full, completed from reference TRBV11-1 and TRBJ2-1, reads EAEVAQSPRYKITEKSQAVAFWCDPISGHATLYWYRQILGQGPELLVQFQDESVVDDSQLPKDRFSAERLKGVDSTLKIQPAELGDSAMYLCASSPGQGAGEQFFGPGTRLTVL.

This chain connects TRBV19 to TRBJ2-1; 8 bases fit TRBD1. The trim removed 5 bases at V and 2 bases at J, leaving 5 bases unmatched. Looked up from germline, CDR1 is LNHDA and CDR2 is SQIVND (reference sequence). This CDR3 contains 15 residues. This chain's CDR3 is CASSSKTGAYNEQFF. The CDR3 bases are TGTGCCAGTAGTTCAAAGACAGGGGCCTACAATGAGCAGTTCTTC.

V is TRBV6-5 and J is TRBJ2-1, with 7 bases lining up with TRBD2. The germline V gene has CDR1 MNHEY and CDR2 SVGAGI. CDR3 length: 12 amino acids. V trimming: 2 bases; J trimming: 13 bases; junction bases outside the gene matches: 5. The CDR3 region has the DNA TGTGCCAGCAGTTACGGGACTACAGAACAGTTCTTC. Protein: CASSYGTTEQFF.

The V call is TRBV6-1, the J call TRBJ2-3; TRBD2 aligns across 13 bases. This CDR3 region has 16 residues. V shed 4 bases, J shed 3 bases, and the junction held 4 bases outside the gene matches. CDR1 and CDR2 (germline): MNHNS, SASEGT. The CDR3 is CASSARTSGSTDTQYF. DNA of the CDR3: TGTGCCAGCAGTGCCCGGACTAGCGGGAGTACAGATACGCAGTATTTT.